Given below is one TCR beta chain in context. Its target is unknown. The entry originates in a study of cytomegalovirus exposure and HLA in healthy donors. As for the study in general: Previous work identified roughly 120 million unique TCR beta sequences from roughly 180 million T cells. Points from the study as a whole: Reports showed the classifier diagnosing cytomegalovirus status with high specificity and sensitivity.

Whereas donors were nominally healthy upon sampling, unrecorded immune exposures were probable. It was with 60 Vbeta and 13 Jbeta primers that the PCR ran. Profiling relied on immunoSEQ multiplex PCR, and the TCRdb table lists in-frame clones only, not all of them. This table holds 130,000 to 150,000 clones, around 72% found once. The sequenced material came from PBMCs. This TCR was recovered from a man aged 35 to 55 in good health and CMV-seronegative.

CDR3 in amino acids: CASRLGQGTGAYGYTF. CDR3 DNA sequence: TGTGCAAGTCGCTTAGGGCAGGGGACAGGGGCCTATGGCTACACCTTC. The chain has TRBV12-2 and TRBJ1-2; the table's D gene call, TRBD1, was not cross checked with the DNA. TRBV12-2 is marked as a pseudogene. The CDR3 sequence is 16 residues long.